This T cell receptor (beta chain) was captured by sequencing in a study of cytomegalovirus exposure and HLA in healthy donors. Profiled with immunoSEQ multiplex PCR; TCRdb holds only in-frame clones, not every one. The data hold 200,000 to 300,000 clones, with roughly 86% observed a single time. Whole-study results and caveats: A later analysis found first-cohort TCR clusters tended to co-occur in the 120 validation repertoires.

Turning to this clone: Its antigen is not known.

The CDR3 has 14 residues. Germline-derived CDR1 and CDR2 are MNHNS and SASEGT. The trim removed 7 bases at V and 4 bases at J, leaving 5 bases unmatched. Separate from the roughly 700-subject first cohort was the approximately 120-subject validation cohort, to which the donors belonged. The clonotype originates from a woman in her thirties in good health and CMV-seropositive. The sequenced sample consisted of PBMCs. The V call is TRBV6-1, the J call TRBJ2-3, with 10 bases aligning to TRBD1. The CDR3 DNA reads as TGTGCCAGCACCGGGACAGGGGAAGCAGATACGCAGTATTTT. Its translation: CASTGTGEADTQYF.